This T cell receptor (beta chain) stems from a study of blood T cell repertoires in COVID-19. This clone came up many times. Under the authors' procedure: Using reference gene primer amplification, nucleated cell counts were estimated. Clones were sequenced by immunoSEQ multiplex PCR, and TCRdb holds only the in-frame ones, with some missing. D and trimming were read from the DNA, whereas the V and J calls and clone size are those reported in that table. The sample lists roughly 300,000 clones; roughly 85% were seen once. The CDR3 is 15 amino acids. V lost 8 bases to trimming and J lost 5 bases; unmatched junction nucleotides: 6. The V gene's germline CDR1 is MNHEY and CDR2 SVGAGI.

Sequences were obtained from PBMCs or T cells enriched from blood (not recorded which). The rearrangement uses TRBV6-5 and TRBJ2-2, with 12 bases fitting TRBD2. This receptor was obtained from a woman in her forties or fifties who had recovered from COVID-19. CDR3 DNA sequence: TGTGCCAGCGGGGCCGGGACTAGCGGGACCGGGGAGCTGTTTTTT. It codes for CASGAGTSGTGELFF.